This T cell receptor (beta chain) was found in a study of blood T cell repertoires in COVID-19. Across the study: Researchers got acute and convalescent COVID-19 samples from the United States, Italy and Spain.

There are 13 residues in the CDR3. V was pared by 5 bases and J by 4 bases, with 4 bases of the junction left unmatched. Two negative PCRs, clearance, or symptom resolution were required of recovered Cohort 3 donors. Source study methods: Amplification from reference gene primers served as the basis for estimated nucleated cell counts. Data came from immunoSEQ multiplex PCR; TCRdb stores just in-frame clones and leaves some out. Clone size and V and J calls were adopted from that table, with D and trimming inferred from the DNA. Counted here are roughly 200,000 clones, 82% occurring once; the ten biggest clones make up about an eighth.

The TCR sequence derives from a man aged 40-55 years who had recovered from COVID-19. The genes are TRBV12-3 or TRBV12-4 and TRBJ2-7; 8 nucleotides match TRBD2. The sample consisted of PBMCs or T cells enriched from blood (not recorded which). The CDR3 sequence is CASSSGGPYEQYF. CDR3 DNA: TGTGCCAGCAGTAGCGGGGGCCCGTACGAGCAGTACTTC.